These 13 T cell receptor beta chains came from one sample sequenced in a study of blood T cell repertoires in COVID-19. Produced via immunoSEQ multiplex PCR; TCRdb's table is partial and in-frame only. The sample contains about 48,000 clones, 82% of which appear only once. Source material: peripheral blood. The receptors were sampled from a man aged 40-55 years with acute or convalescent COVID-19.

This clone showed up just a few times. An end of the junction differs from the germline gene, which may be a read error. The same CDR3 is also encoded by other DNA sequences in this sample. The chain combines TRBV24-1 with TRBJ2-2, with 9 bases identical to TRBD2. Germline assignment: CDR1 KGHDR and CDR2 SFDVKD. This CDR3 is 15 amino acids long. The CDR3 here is CATSDSNRGRGGLFF. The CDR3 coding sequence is TGTGCCACCAGTGACTCAAACCGGGGGCGGGGGGGGCTGTTTTTT.

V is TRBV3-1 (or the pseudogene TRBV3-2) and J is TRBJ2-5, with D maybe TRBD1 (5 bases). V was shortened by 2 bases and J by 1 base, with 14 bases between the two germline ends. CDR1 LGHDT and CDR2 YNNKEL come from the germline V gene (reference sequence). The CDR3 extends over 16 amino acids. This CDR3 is CASSQCNTGFQETQYF. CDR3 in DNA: TGTGCCAGCAGCCAATGTAATACAGGTTTCCAAGAGACCCAGTACTTC.

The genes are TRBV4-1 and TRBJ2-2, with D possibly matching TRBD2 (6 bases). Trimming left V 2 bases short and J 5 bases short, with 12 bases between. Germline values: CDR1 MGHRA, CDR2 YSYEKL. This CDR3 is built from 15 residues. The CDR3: CASSQFLAPTGELFF. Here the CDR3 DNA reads TGCGCCAGCAGCCAATTTCTAGCGCCGACCGGGGAGCTGTTTTTT.

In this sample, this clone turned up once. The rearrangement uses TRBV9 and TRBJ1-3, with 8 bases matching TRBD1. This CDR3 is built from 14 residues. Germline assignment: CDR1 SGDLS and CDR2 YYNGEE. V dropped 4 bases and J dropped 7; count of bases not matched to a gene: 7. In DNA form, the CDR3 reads TGTGCCAGCAGCTCGGGACAGGCGGGGAACACCATATATTTT. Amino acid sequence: CASSSGQAGNTIYF.

This CDR3 reads CASSLETGLKNIQYF. CDR3 DNA: TGTGCCAGCAGCTTAGAGACAGGCCTCAAAAACATTCAGTACTTC. This chain uses TRBV7-9 with TRBJ2-4, with D perhaps matching TRBD1 (6 bases). The ends were cut back, 1 base at V and 3 bases at J, with 10 bases in the middle. Per the germline V gene, CDR1 is SEHNR and CDR2 is FQNEAQ (reference sequence). The CDR3 totals 15 residues.

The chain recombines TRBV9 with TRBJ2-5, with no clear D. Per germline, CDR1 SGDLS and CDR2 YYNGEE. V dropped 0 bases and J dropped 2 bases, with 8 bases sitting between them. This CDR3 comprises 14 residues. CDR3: CASSVGPKQETQYF. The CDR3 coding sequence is TGTGCCAGCAGCGTAGGGCCGAAACAAGAGACCCAGTACTTC.

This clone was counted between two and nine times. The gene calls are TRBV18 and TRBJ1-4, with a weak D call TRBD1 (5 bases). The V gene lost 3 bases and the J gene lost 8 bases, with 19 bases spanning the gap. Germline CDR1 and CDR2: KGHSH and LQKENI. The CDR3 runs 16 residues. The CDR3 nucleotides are TGTGCCAGCTCACCCGCGGTGGAAGGGGCCGGGGAAAAACTGTTTTTT. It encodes CASSPAVEGAGEKLFF.

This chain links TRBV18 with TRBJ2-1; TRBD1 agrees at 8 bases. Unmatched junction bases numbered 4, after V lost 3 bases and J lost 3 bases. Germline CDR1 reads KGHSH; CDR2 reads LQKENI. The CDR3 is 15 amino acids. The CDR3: CASSPTGDSYNEQFF. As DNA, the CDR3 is TGTGCCAGCTCACCGACAGGGGACAGCTACAATGAGCAGTTCTTC.

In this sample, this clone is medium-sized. The CDR3 DNA reads as TGTGCCAGCAGCTTAGGGGCACAAGGCTACACCTTC. It translates to CASSLGAQGYTF. The chain joins TRBV7-9 to TRBJ1-2, with D uncertain. The ends were cut back, 1 base at V and 8 bases at J, with 8 bases in the middle. CDR1 SEHNR and CDR2 FQNEAQ come from the germline V gene (reference sequence). The CDR3 spans 12 residues.

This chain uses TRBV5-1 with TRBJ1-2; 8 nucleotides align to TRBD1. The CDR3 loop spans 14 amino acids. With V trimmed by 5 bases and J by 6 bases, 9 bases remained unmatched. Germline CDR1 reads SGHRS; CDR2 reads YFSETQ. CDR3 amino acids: CASRQGAREDGYTF. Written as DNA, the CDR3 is TGCGCCAGCAGGCAGGGGGCACGGGAGGATGGCTACACCTTC.

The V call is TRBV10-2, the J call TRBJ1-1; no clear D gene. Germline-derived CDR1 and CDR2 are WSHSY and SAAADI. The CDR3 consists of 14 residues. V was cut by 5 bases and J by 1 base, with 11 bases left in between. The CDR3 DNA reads TGCGCCAGCAGTTATGGGTGGGCGAACACTGAAGCTTTCTTT. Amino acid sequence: CASSYGWANTEAFF.

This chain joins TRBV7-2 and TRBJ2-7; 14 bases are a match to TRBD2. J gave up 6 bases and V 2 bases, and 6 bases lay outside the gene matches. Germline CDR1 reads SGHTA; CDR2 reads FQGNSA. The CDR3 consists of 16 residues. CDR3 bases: TGTGCCAGCAGCTTAACCCAGACTAGCGGGGGGGCCGAGCAGTACTTC. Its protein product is CASSLTQTSGGAEQYF.

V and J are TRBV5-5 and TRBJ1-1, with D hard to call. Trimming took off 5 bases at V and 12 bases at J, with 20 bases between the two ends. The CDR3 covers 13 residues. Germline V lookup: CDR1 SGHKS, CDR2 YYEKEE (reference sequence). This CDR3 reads CASRESLLRGSFF. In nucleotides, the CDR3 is TGTGCCAGCAGGGAGAGCTTACTACGGGGTTCTTTCTTT.